This T cell receptor (beta chain) was profiled in a study of shared clonotypes between healthy human individuals. At the level of the study: CD4 naive and CD4 memory each took three plates per donor, while CD8 naive took two and CD8 memory one.

Sorted-subset replicate PCRs used around 200 ng DNA, 25,000 to 30,000 T cell genomes. Using immunoSEQ multiplex PCR, the repertoire was profiled, and TCRdb retains in-frame clones only, with some absent. This sample has about 590,000 clones, with around 95% found just once. CD45RO negativity and positive selection for CCR7 defined naive CD8 cells, a population that excluded terminally differentiated effector memory CD45RA+ cells. J lost 1 base, V lost 4 bases, and 4 bases had no gene match. Germline V CDR1 and CDR2: SGDLS, YYNGEE. CDR3 length equals 14 residues. The chain recombines TRBV9 with TRBJ1-1, with 7 nucleotides matching TRBD1. This receptor was obtained from a woman aged 30 to 39 in good health. The sequenced sample was naive CD8+ T cells sorted from blood. CDR3 sequence (DNA): TGTGCCAGCAGCACAGGGGCCTCGAACACTGAAGCTTTCTTT. Amino acids: CASSTGASNTEAFF.